A single sample is the source of the 8 T cell receptor beta chains below, sequenced in a study of metastatic and nonmetastatic thyroid tumors (TCRdb year 2020). Library prep was done by PCR. Instrument used: Illumina HiSeq 4000. The public reads were run again by TCRdb, first through fastp at Q25 and then through MiXCR, and only productive beta chains were kept. A total of 30,000 to 35,000 clones appear in this sample, just under 30% of them only once. The ten largest clones add up to roughly 30% of the sample. None of the patients had been given any treatment before thyroid surgery. Material: blood. Every receptor here comes from a female donor with papillary thyroid cancer or a benign thyroid nodule (not recorded which). Some clones in this sample may be carry-over from other donors' samples.

On this clone: Compared with germline, one end of the junction differs, possibly owing to a read error. This chain uses TRBV28 with TRBJ1-3; weak D call: TRBD1 (5 bases). This CDR3 is built from 15 residues. Germline-derived CDR1 and CDR2 are MDHEN and SYDVKM. The CDR3 spells CASILWRGSVNTIYF. The CDR3 region has the DNA TGTGCCAGCATTTTATGGAGGGGCTCTGTAAACACCATATATTTT. Full variable domain (rest looked up from reference TRBV28 and TRBJ1-3): DVKVTQSSRYLVKRTGEKVFLECVQDMDHENMFWYRQDPGLGLRLIYFSYDVKMKEKGDIPEGYSVSREKKERFSLILESASTNQTSMYLCASILWRGSVNTIYFGEGSWLTVV.

Worth noting for this clone: This may stem from a read error, because a much larger clone lies one nucleotide away. The V gene is TRBV20-1, the J gene TRBJ1-5; D call uncertain. This CDR3 is 12 amino acids long. Germline assignment: CDR1 DFQATT and CDR2 SNEGSKA (reference sequence). For the CDR3, the DNA is TGCAGTGCCTATGGTAGCAATCATCCCCAGCATTTT. This sequence encodes CSAYGSNHPQHF.

In its sample, this clone was seen a few times. The V gene is TRBV24-1, the J gene TRBJ2-5; TRBD1 matches 9 bases. The germline gives CDR1 KGHDR, CDR2 SFDVKD. V trimming: 7 bases; J trimming: 5 bases; junction bases outside the gene matches: 7. The CDR3 runs to 14 residues. In nucleotides, the CDR3 is TGTGCCACCAGCTCTGACAGGGGGGGGGAGACCCAGTACTTC. This sequence encodes CATSSDRGGETQYF.

The chain combines TRBV4-1 with TRBJ2-3, with 7 bases lining up with TRBD2. The CDR3 loop spans 16 amino acids. The V gene's germline CDR1 is MGHRA and CDR2 YSYEKL. J was trimmed by 1 base and V by 1 base; bases with no gene match: 5. CDR3: CASSQGLGGGTDTQYF. The CDR3 DNA is TGCGCCAGCAGCCAAGGCCTTGGGGGGGGCACAGATACGCAGTATTTT.

The chain couples TRBV5-1 to TRBJ2-3; D perhaps matches TRBD2 (5 bases). The CDR3 totals 13 residues. Trimming pared 9 bases from V and 2 bases from J, leaving 13 bases between. CDR1 is SGHRS and CDR2 is YFSETQ in the germline V gene. CDR3 in DNA: TGCGCCACCCAGGACTCCCTCACAGATACGCAGTATTTT. Residues: CATQDSLTDTQYF.

The V gene is TRBV11-2, the J gene TRBJ2-3; D remains unclear. The CDR3 has 14 residues. Germline V lookup: CDR1 SGHAT, CDR2 FQNNGV. V shed 3 bases and J shed 5 bases, with 12 bases lying between them. The CDR3 reads CASSFGSTGDTQYF. The DNA for the CDR3 is TGTGCCAGCAGCTTCGGCTCGACCGGAGATACGCAGTATTTT. Using reference TRBV11-2 and TRBJ2-3 for the parts outside the CDR3, the full variable domain is EAGVAQSPRYKIIEKRQSVAFWCNPISGHATLYWYQQILGQGPKLLIQFQNNGVVDDSQLPKDRFSAERLKGVDSTLKIQPAKLEDSAVYLCASSFGSTGDTQYFGPGTRLTVL.

The chain recombines TRBV28 with TRBJ1-2; TRBD1 matches at 8 bases. V shed 5 bases, J shed 8 bases, and the junction held 16 bases outside the gene matches. Germline V gives CDR1 MDHEN, CDR2 SYDVKM. This CDR3 spans 16 amino acids. This chain's CDR3 is CASSISQGARVGGYTF. As DNA, the CDR3 is TGTGCCAGCAGTATCTCTCAGGGGGCGCGGGTCGGGGGCTACACCTTC.

This chain connects TRBV19 to TRBJ1-2, with D hard to call. Germline CDR1 reads LNHDA; CDR2 reads SQIVND (reference sequence). Trimming removed 6 bases from V and 7 bases from J, with 9 bases in between. CDR3 length: 11 residues. CDR3 bases: TGTGCCAGTAGAGCGGGAAGTGGCTACACCTTC. Its protein product is CASRAGSGYTF.